This T cell receptor (beta chain) was documented in a study of persistence of HIV-infected CD4 T cells. Study-wide points: Compared with CD3/CD28-stimulated cells, CMV- and Gag-responding cells showed lower TCRbeta richness. Degenerate expanded CDR3beta sequences were enriched among CMV- and Gag-responding cells.

An overlapping HIV-1 Gag peptide pool stimulated these cells at approximately 1 ug/peptide/mL. Memory cells lacking CD40L and CD69 with high CD45RO were sorted. Plasma HIV-1 RNA stayed below 50 copies/mL for at least 4 years. Anti-CD28/CD49d costimulation, CD40-blocking antibody and enfuvirtide were given to CD8-depleted PBMCs for 15 to 20 hours. A word on this clone: Its matching antigen is unknown.

The CDR3 spans 15 residues. The trim removed 5 bases at V and 8 bases at J, leaving 10 bases unmatched. The germline CDR1 and CDR2 sequences are MDHEN and SYDVKM. The libraries were made with immunoSEQ version 4 in survey mode. Data came from immunoSEQ multiplex PCR; TCRdb stores just in-frame clones and leaves some out. Found here are just over 35,000 clones, approximately 81% of them singletons; the top ten hold around 5.4%. J is TRBJ2-2 and V is TRBV28; 8 nucleotides agree with TRBD1. This sample comprised cultured CD4+ T cells from PBMCs, obtained from a patient who received antiretroviral therapy. The TCR was taken from an adult with HIV. The donor label of this sample is uncertain. In DNA, the CDR3 is TGTGCCAGCAGTCCCCGGCAGGGGGCGCGAGGGGAGCTGTTTTTT. This encodes CASSPRQGARGELFF.